The 25 T cell receptor beta chains below come from one sample, sequenced in a study of T cells in Graves' hyperthyroidism and ophthalmopathy (dated by TCRdb to between 2018 and 2021). Receptor libraries were prepared by multiplex PCR. The reads were generated on an Illumina HiSeq 2000. TCR beta CDR3 regions were amplified from RNA transcripts. The first round of RT-PCR for the TCR CDR3 was performed with the HTBI primer set and the Qiagen OneStep RT-PCR kit. The public sequencing data were trimmed at Q25 with fastp and processed into clonotypes with MiXCR by TCRdb, which kept only in-frame beta chains. Every distinct CDR3 protein forms one entry, paired with its most common genes and DNA. This sample has about 610,000 distinct CDR3 sequences in its table, and roughly 14% of those were observed once. The ten most abundant clones make up 4.3% of the sample. The sequenced material came from blood. These receptors all stem from a woman aged 35 to 49 with Graves' ophthalmopathy.

The table lists this clonotype with many counts. This sequence joins TRBV6-2 or TRBV6-3 and TRBJ1-1, with D unclear. The length of the CDR3 is 18 residues. V lost 6 bases to trimming and J lost 7 bases, with 30 bases between them. Per the germline V gene, CDR1 is MNHEY and CDR2 is SVGEGT. The CDR3 spells CASSRRLIDATDTSEAFF. CDR3 DNA: TGTGCCAGCAGCCGAAGACTTATTGACGCAACAGATACCAGTGAAGCTTTCTTT.

The table lists this clonotype with many counts. An end of the junction differs from the germline gene, which may be a read error. This sequence joins TRBV6-1 and TRBJ2-7, with 7 bases lining up with TRBD1. Germline V gene sequence: CDR1 MNHNS, CDR2 SASEGT. The CDR3 is 14 amino acids. The CDR3 sequence is CASGQDRISHEQYF. The CDR3 DNA follows: TGTGCCAGCGGCCAGGACAGGATCTCCCACGAGCAGTACTTC.

Details on this clonotype: This may be a read error: a much more frequent sequence differs by one nucleotide. It is likely a read error, because the conserved phenylalanine at the end of the CDR3 is missing. The V call is TRBV20-1, the J call TRBJ2-7; 8 nucleotides align to TRBD1. J lost 7 bases, V lost 5 bases, and 4 bases had no gene match. The germline V gene encodes CDR1 DFQATT and CDR2 SNEGSKA (reference sequence). There are 11 residues in the CDR3. CDR3 residues: CSAQGAREQYS. The DNA of the CDR3 is TGCAGTGCTCAGGGGGCGAGAGAGCAGTACTCC.

This clonotype was observed once. This rearrangement joins TRBV4-1 to TRBJ2-5, with 10 bases matching TRBD2. The germline V gene has CDR1 MGHRA and CDR2 YSYEKL. After removal of 1 base from V and 7 bases from J, the junction contained 6 bases not matched to a gene. The CDR3 length is 15 residues. CDR3 protein: CASSQALAGEATQYF. The CDR3 DNA follows: TGCGCCAGCAGCCAAGCGCTAGCGGGAGAGGCGACCCAGTACTTC.

This clonotype was found many times. The V call is TRBV6-5, the J call TRBJ2-7; TRBD2 matches at 8 bases. With 2 bases clipped from V and 2 bases from J, the junction kept 8 bases outside the gene matches. CDR1 is MNHEY, CDR2 SVGAGI, per germline. The CDR3 is 16 residues long. CDR3 residues: CASSYKLSGGPYEQYF. CDR3 in DNA: TGTGCCAGCAGTTACAAGTTGTCGGGAGGGCCCTACGAGCAGTACTTC.

This clonotype was counted ten times or more. The chain combines TRBV28 with TRBJ2-1, with D perhaps matching TRBD1 or TRBD2 (6 bases each). V was shortened by 5 bases and J by 4 bases, with 12 bases between the two germline ends. Germline CDR1 MDHEN, CDR2 SYDVKM. The CDR3 is made up of 14 amino acids. The CDR3 spells CASSGGGLYNEQFF. The CDR3 DNA is TGTGCCAGCAGTGGAGGGGGGCTATACAATGAGCAGTTCTTC.

This clonotype was seen many times. V is TRBV6-1 and J is TRBJ2-7, with 7 bases aligning to TRBD2. This CDR3 is built from 16 residues. CDR1 is MNHNS and CDR2 is SASEGT in the germline V gene. The V gene end was trimmed by 7 bases and the J gene end by 0 bases; junction bases not matched to a gene: 12. This CDR3 reads CASKGLLVSTSYEQYF. For the CDR3, the DNA is TGTGCCAGCAAGGGACTACTGGTATCGACCTCCTACGAGCAGTACTTC.

This chain uses TRBV4-1 with TRBJ2-2; D is possibly TRBD1 (5 bases). The CDR3 has 18 amino acids. Per germline, CDR1 MGHRA and CDR2 YSYEKL. Trimming cost V 4 bases and J 4 bases, with 22 bases left between them. DNA for the CDR3: TGCGCCAGCAGCCTTTCCGAGACCAGGGCATGGAGCACCGGGGAGCTGTTTTTT. It encodes CASSLSETRAWSTGELFF.

This clonotype was seen ten or more times. The chain combines TRBV5-1 with TRBJ2-7; 7 positions agree with TRBD1. This CDR3 spans 17 amino acids. Germline CDR1 reads SGHRS; CDR2 reads YFSETQ. The V gene end was trimmed by 0 bases and the J gene end by 0 bases; junction bases not matched to a gene: 9. For the CDR3, the DNA is TGCGCCAGCAGCTTGGGGTTGGACAGGCAGACCTCCTACGAGCAGTACTTC. It specifies CASSLGLDRQTSYEQYF.

There are many counts of this clonotype. V usage is TRBV28 and J usage is TRBJ2-7; D ambiguous. The length of the CDR3 is 14 residues. Trimming stripped 4 bases from V and 2 bases from J, with 12 bases between. Germline V gene data show CDR1 as MDHEN and CDR2 as SYDVKM. This CDR3 reads CASSSPWSAYEQYF. As DNA, the CDR3 is TGTGCCAGCAGTTCGCCCTGGTCAGCCTACGAGCAGTACTTC. The variable domain in full, with the rest retrieved from reference TRBV28 and TRBJ2-7, is DVKVTQSSRYLVKRTGEKVFLECVQDMDHENMFWYRQDPGLGLRLIYFSYDVKMKEKGDIPEGYSVSREKKERFSLILESASTNQTSMYLCASSSPWSAYEQYFGPGTRLTVT.

This clonotype has at least ten counts. One end of the junction does not line up with germline, which may come from a read error. The chain joins TRBV12-3 or TRBV12-4 to TRBJ1-1; D gene uncertain. This CDR3 has 12 amino acids. CDR3 sequence (DNA): TGTGCCAGCAGTTTCAGGAACTCTGAAGCTTTCTTT. It encodes CASSFRNSEAFF.

The chain carries TRBV28 and TRBJ1-6, with TRBD1 identical over 11 bases. From germline, CDR1 is MDHEN and CDR2 SYDVKM. J lost 10 bases, V lost 7 bases, and 9 bases had no gene match. CDR3 length equals 15 residues. CDR3 sequence (DNA): TGTGCCAGCACCGGACAGGGGGCGCCCCGATCACCCCTCCACTTT. It specifies CASTGQGAPRSPLHF.

The chain employs TRBV14 and TRBJ1-1; 8 bases match TRBD1. V dropped 2 bases and J dropped 1; count of bases not matched to a gene: 3. Germline V gene sequence: CDR1 SGHDN, CDR2 FVKESK. The CDR3 contains 15 residues. In DNA form, the CDR3 reads TGTGCCAGCAGCCAATGGACAGGGACGAACACTGAAGCTTTCTTT. This sequence encodes CASSQWTGTNTEAFF.

This clonotype was found many times. The rearrangement links TRBV19 to TRBJ1-2; 9 nucleotides agree with TRBD1. V dropped 8 bases and J dropped 6; count of bases not matched to a gene: 10. The CDR3 spans 14 residues. CDR1 LNHDA and CDR2 SQIVND come from the germline V gene (reference sequence). The CDR3 spells CASLPYRGHDGYTF. Written as DNA, the CDR3 is TGTGCCAGTCTTCCGTACAGGGGGCACGATGGCTACACCTTC.

This clonotype appeared many times. The rearrangement links TRBV6-5 to TRBJ2-7; either TRBD1 or TRBD2 may supply D (6 bases each). Germline-derived CDR1 and CDR2 are MNHEY and SVGAGI. The V end was cut by 0 bases, the J end by 3 bases, with 12 bases between. This CDR3 has 15 amino acids. CDR3 bases: TGTGCCAGCAGTTACTCGGAGGGACATTACTACGAGCAGTACTTC. Amino acids: CASSYSEGHYYEQYF.

The table lists this clonotype with many counts. The chain recombines TRBV7-9 with TRBJ2-7; D call uncertain. The CDR3 extends over 15 amino acids. Germline CDR1 SEHNR, CDR2 FQNEAQ (reference sequence). The V end lost 1 base, the J end lost 1 base, and 11 bases lay between the germline ends. The CDR3 loop is CASSLVPGLSYEQYF. The CDR3 DNA is TGTGCCAGCAGCTTAGTACCTGGTTTATCCTACGAGCAGTACTTC.

This clonotype was counted ten times or more. This chain links TRBV6-1 with TRBJ2-2, with D possibly TRBD1 on 6 matching bases. V was clipped by 2 bases and J by 0 bases, with 22 bases between them. The CDR3 has 20 residues. The V gene's germline CDR1 is MNHNS and CDR2 SASEGT. The CDR3 is CASSENSRIKGVPNTGELFF. The CDR3 coding sequence is TGTGCCAGCAGTGAAAATTCACGTATTAAGGGGGTTCCGAACACCGGGGAGCTGTTTTTT.

This clonotype appeared many times. V gene TRBV27 combines with J gene TRBJ2-7; D may be TRBD2 (6 bases). The CDR3 covers 15 residues. The germline gives CDR1 MNHEY, CDR2 SMNVEV (reference sequence). The germline V and J ends were trimmed by 2 bases and 2 bases, with 13 bases remaining between them. CDR3 in amino acids: CASSLVAGRTYEQYF. CDR3 nucleotide sequence: TGTGCCAGCAGTTTAGTGGCGGGAAGAACCTACGAGCAGTACTTC.

This clonotype was seen at least ten times. The gene calls are TRBV19 and TRBJ1-1; the D gene is possibly TRBD1 (5 bases). From germline, CDR1 is LNHDA and CDR2 SQIVND (reference sequence). V was cut by 7 bases and J by 2 bases, with 8 bases left in between. The CDR3 loop spans 12 amino acids. DNA for the CDR3: TGTGCCAGTATTGGGGACAACACTGAAGCTTTCTTT. Translated: CASIGDNTEAFF.

At least ten counts were recorded for this clonotype. The rearrangement links TRBV19 to TRBJ2-7; no firm D call. V shed 0 bases and J shed 6 bases, with 9 bases lying between them. CDR3 length: 13 amino acids. Germline V gene lookup returns CDR1 LNHDA and CDR2 SQIVND (reference sequence). CDR3 loop: CASSIDRSPEQYF. For the CDR3, the DNA is TGTGCCAGTAGTATAGATCGGAGCCCCGAGCAGTACTTC.

The table lists this clonotype with a few counts. J is TRBJ1-2 and V is TRBV5-1; a weak D match, TRBD1 (5 bases). V lost 4 bases to trimming and J lost 5 bases, with 18 bases between them. The CDR3 runs 15 residues. The germline V gene encodes CDR1 SGHRS and CDR2 YFSETQ. This CDR3 is CASSAGTEGLYGYTF. As DNA, the CDR3 is TGCGCCAGCAGCGCTGGGACGGAGGGACTATATGGCTACACCTTC. The full variable domain, rest sourced from reference TRBV5-1 and TRBJ1-2, is KAGVTQTPRYLIKTRGQQVTLSCSPISGHRSVSWYQQTPGQGLQFLFEYFSETQRNKGNFPGRFSGRQFSNSRSEMNVSTLELGDSALYLCASSAGTEGLYGYTFGSGTRLTVV.

This clonotype was picked up many times. This chain connects TRBV12-3 or TRBV12-4 to TRBJ1-2; TRBD1 matches at 7 bases. The CDR3 loop spans 12 amino acids. V lost 5 bases and J lost 4; bases outside the gene matches: 1. The CDR3 is CASSDRAYGYTF. The CDR3 nucleotides are TGTGCCAGCAGTGACAGGGCCTATGGCTACACCTTC.

This clonotype was seen at least ten times. The rearrangement uses TRBV7-2 and TRBJ2-2; 8 bases agree with TRBD2. Trimming removed 3 bases from V and 8 bases from J; junction bases left unmatched: 5. The CDR3 length is 14 residues. From germline, CDR1 is SGHTA and CDR2 FQGNSA. The CDR3 DNA reads TGTGCCAGCAGCTTCGGGGGGGCGGTGGGGGAGCTGTTTTTT. It codes for CASSFGGAVGELFF.

This clonotype was seen repeatedly, ten times or more. The CDR3 coding sequence is TGTGCCAGCAGCTTAGACCAGAGCTTGCGGACTGAAGCTTTCTTT. It is translated as CASSLDQSLRTEAFF. The rearrangement uses TRBV11-2 and TRBJ1-1, with D hard to call. The CDR3 is made up of 15 amino acids. Trimming shortened V by 0 bases and J by 5 bases, and 13 bases separated the two germline ends. Germline CDR1 SGHAT, CDR2 FQNNGV.

This clonotype was counted many times. The conserved closing phenylalanine or tryptophan is absent in this CDR3, likely reflecting a read error. The chain employs TRBV28 and TRBJ2-4, with TRBD2 matching over 7 bases. CDR1 is MDHEN and CDR2 is SYDVKM in the germline V gene. The V segment lost 4 bases and the J segment 4 bases; nucleotides outside the gene matches: 4. This CDR3 is built from 14 residues. CDR3 region: CASSSGGPKNIQYL. The CDR3 bases are TGTGCCAGCAGTTCGGGGGGACCAAAAAACATTCAGTACCTC.